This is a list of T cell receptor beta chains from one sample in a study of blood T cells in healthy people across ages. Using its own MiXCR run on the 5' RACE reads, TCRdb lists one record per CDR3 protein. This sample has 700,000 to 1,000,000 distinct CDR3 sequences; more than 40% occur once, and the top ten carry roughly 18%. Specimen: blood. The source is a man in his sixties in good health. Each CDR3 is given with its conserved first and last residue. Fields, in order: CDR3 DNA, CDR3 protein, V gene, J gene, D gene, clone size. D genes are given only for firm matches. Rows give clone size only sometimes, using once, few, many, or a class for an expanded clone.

TGCAGTGCTAAGGTCTACGATACGCAGTATTTT	CSAKVYDTQYF	TRBV20-1	TRBJ2-3	NA	NA
TGTGCCAGCAGTTGGCAGGGAGGCTACGAGCAGTACTTC	CASSWQGGYEQYF	TRBV6-2/TRBV6-3	TRBJ2-7	NA	NA
TGTGCCACCAGCAGAGATACAAGTGGAGGCTACAATGAGCAGTTCTTC	CATSRDTSGGYNEQFF	TRBV15	TRBJ2-1	NA	few
TGTGCCAGCAGTTACTCGCAGAAAGGGCAAGAGACCCAGTACTTC	CASSYSQKGQETQYF	TRBV6-6	TRBJ2-5	NA	few
TGTGCCAGCAGCGTAGTTGCCAGGGGGGGCGCAGATACGCAGTATTTT	CASSVVARGGADTQYF	TRBV9	TRBJ2-3	NA	NA
TGTGCCAGCCGTTCTAAGCTGGGGGGGTCCTACAATGAGCAGTTCTTC	CASRSKLGGSYNEQFF	TRBV6-5	TRBJ2-1	TRBD2	NA
TGTGCCAGCAGCCTCCGGGGACTAGGGTACACCGGGGAGCTGTTTTTT	CASSLRGLGYTGELFF	TRBV5-6	TRBJ2-2	TRBD2	NA
TGTGCCAGCTCACCGGGACAGGGCCTGCTAGGCACTGAAGCTTTCTTT	CASSPGQGLLGTEAFF	TRBV18	TRBJ1-1	TRBD1	few
TGCAGTGCTAGAGATAGAGTAGTCAATGAGCAGTTCTTC	CSARDRVVNEQFF	TRBV20-1	TRBJ2-1	NA	NA
TGTGCCAGCAGTGTAGGACAGGCGCAGTGGGATGGCTACACCTTC	CASSVGQAQWDGYTF	TRBV28	TRBJ1-2	TRBD1	few
TGTGCCGAGGGGAGCACAGATACGCAGTATTTT	CAEGSTDTQYF	TRBV7-2	TRBJ2-3	NA	few
TGTGCCAGCAGTTTTTCCTACCCGGGACAGGGGGCAACAGATACGCAGTATTTT	CASSFSYPGQGATDTQYF	TRBV27	TRBJ2-3	TRBD1	once
TGCGCCAGCAGCCCGACAGGGGCCCTCTACGAGCAGTACTTC	CASSPTGALYEQYF	TRBV5-1	TRBJ2-7	TRBD1	few
TGCGCCAGCAGCCCATCCGAGACAACCAGGGGGAAGAAGAAATACAATGAGCAGTTCTTC	CASSPSETTRGKKKYNEQFF	TRBV4-1	TRBJ2-1	TRBD1	NA
TGTGCCAGCAGCTTGGGTGGGTTTTACAATGAGCAGTTCTTC	CASSLGGFYNEQFF	TRBV7-2	TRBJ2-1	NA	few
TGCAGTGCTAGAGATGATATAGGGGGACGCACAGATACGCAGTATTTT	CSARDDIGGRTDTQYF	TRBV20-1	TRBJ2-3	NA	NA
TGTGCCAATAGTCGGACAGGGAATGAAAAACTGTTTTTT	CANSRTGNEKLFF	TRBV19	TRBJ1-4	TRBD1	NA
TGTGCCAGCAGCGTAGGCAGGGGGGTAGAGACCCAGTACTTC	CASSVGRGVETQYF	TRBV7-2	TRBJ2-5	NA	NA
TGTGCCAGCAGCTTAAGGACGCGGTGGTACTTC	CASSLRTRWYF	TRBV7-2	TRBJ2-4	NA	NA
TGTGCCAGCAGTCCGGACAGGGGGCACTCCGTTCAGCCCCTCCACTTT	CASSPDRGHSVQPLHF	TRBV27	TRBJ1-6	TRBD1	NA
TGTGCCAGCAGCCAAGACCTCAGCGGGATGCAGTTCTTC	CASSQDLSGMQFF	TRBV14	TRBJ2-1	TRBD2	NA
TGTGCCAGCAGCCAAGTTAGCGTCCTGACTTTC	CASSQVSVLTF	TRBV3-1	TRBJ2-6	NA	few
TGTGCCAGCAGTACATCCAAACAGGGAGGAGAGACCCAGTACTTC	CASSTSKQGGETQYF	TRBV27	TRBJ2-5	NA	few
TGTGCCAGCAGTTTTATAACAGGGGACACTGAAGCTTTCTTT	CASSFITGDTEAFF	TRBV6-5	TRBJ1-1	TRBD1	few
TGCAGTGCTAGTTTAACGGGGAATCAGCCCCAGCATTTT	CSASLTGNQPQHF	TRBV20-1	TRBJ1-5	NA	NA
TGTGCCAGCAGCCTAGGACTGGCTTCACCCCTCCACTTT	CASSLGLASPLHF	TRBV3-1	TRBJ1-6	NA	few
TGTGCCGGCAGCTTAACAGGGGGGATCAATTCACCCCTCCACTTT	CAGSLTGGINSPLHF	TRBV7-2	TRBJ1-6	TRBD1	NA
TGCGCCAGCAGCCATTTTAGCGGGGGGGCTTACAATGAGCAGTTCTTC	CASSHFSGGAYNEQFF	TRBV4-3	TRBJ2-1	TRBD2	few
TGTGCCAGCAGCTTGAACCACTACGAGCAGTACTTC	CASSLNHYEQYF	TRBV5-4	TRBJ2-7	NA	NA